This record concerns one T cell receptor (beta chain) sequence. This entry is derived from a study of brain T cells in children with intractable seizures. Assay: immunoSEQ multiplex PCR; the TCRdb copy retains only in-frame clones and omits some. The sample gives under 150,000 clones, 94% of which show up once; under 4.5% is in the top ten. The CDR3 spans 15 residues. Trimming took off 4 bases at V and 3 bases at J, with 16 bases between the two ends. The germline V gene encodes CDR1 SGHRS and CDR2 YFSETQ. Sequencing was limited to surgery cases with top T cell transcript signatures in brain tissue. Patients received at least one anti-epileptic drug before surgery.

The sequencing here drew on peripheral blood, taken at surgery. This clonotype was sampled from a boy younger than two with hemimegalencephaly and intractable seizures. The chain is built from TRBV5-1 and TRBJ1-1; D not certain. The CDR3 DNA follows: TGCGCCAGCAGCCCGAAACGGTCCACCCACACTGAAGCTTTCTTT. Encoded protein: CASSPKRSTHTEAFF.